This T cell receptor beta chain was documented in a study of T-cell memory formation after mild COVID-19. Background on the study: For the most part, TCR clusters were specific to one donor. General study findings and limits: Clones that got smaller from day 15 to 85 had even CD4/CD8, while clones growing later tipped toward CD4+. The appearance of some responding clones in pre-infection memory suggested that cross-reactive memory joined.

J lost 3 bases, V lost 4 bases, and 5 bases had no gene match. In germline, CDR1 is SQVTM, CDR2 ANQGSEA. The CDR3 has 15 amino acids. UMIs and sample barcodes were carried by the TCR alpha and TCR beta cDNA libraries that 5'RACE produced using constant-segment primers. TCRdb used MiXCR to reprocess the 5' RACE reads, holding one entry per CDR3 protein. This table has 450,000 to 650,000 distinct CDR3 sequences, about 20% appearing once. This clonotype showed up just a few times. Its antigen is as yet unknown. Sequencing was carried out using PBMCs or a T cell subset sorted from them (not recorded which). This chain connects TRBV29-1 to TRBJ2-2, with TRBD2 matching over 10 bases. The receptor was derived from an adult woman who had mild COVID-19 (a few samples of this study predate the infection). Cell type and time point are not known. This CDR3 is CSVALLAGDTGELFF. CDR3 nucleotides: TGCAGCGTTGCCCTCCTAGCGGGAGACACCGGGGAGCTGTTTTTT.